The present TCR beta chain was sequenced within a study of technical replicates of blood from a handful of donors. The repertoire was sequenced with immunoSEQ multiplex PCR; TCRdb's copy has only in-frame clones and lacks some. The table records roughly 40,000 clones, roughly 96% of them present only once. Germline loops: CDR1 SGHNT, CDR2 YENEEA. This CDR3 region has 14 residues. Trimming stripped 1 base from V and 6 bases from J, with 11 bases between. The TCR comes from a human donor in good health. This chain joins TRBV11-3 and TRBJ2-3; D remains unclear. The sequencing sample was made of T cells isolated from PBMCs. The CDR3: CASSLAYQRDTQYF. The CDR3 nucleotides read TGTGCCAGCAGCTTAGCCTATCAGAGGGATACGCAGTATTTT.